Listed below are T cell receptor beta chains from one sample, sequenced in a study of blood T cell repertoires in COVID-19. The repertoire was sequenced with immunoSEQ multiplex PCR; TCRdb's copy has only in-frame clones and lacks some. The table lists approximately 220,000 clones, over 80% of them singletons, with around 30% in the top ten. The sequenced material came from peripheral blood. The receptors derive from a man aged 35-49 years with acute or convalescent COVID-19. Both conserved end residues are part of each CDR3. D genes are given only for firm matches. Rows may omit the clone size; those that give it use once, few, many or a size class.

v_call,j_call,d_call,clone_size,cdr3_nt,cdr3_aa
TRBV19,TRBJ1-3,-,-,TGTGCCAGTAGTATCCCGGGGACTGGAAACACCATATATTTT,CASSIPGTGNTIYF
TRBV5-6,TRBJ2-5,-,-,TGTGCCAGCAGCCAGGTGGGGAGTCAAGAGACCCAGTACTTC,CASSQVGSQETQYF
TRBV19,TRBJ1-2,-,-,TGTGCCAGTGTTCTCCGGGGGAACTATGGCTACACCTTC,CASVLRGNYGYTF
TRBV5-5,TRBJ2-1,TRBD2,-,TGTGCCAGCAGCTGGACTAGCGGGAGCTCTAATGAGCAGTTCTTC,CASSWTSGSSNEQFF
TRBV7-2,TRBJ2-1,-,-,TGTGCCAGCAGCTTAGTGTGGCGGAGCTCCTACAATGAGCAGTTCTTC,CASSLVWRSSYNEQFF
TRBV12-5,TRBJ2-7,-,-,TGTGCTAGTGGCCTAGACAGCAGTCCCCAGGGCCCTTCGGGGCAGTACTTC,CASGLDSSPQGPSGQYF
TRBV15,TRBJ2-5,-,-,TGTGCCACCAGCAGAGATAGGGGGGGAGAGACCCAGTACTTC,CATSRDRGGETQYF
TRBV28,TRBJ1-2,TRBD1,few,TGTGCCAGCAGTTTTGCCCAGGGGGCCCATGGCTACACCTTC,CASSFAQGAHGYTF
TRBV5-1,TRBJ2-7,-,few,TGCGCCAGCAGCTTTGTCGCGGGCGTCGGGGCCTACGAGCAGTACTTC,CASSFVAGVGAYEQYF
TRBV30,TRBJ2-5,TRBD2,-,TGTGCCTGGAGCCTAAAATTGACTAGCGGGAGGGAGACCCAGTACTTC,CAWSLKLTSGRETQYF
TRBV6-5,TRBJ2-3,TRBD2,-,TGTGCCAGCAGGAGTAGCGGGACGGGGGATACGCAGTATTTT,CASRSSGTGDTQYF
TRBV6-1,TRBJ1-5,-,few,TGTGCCAGCAGTGAAAGGGGGAGCGGGCCCCAGCATTTT,CASSERGSGPQHF
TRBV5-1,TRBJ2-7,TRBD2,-,TGCGCCAGCAGCTTGACCACTAGCGGGAGTCCTTACGAGCAGTACTTC,CASSLTTSGSPYEQYF
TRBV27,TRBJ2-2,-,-,TGTGCCAGCAGTTTATATCGCGGGGAGCTGTTTTTT,CASSLYRGELFF
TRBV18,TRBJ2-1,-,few,TGTGCCAGCTCACTTTGGAGTAAGGTGGACAATGAGCAGTTCTTC,CASSLWSKVDNEQFF
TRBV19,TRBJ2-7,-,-,TGTGCCAGTAGTATAGATCAGTTCTACGAGCAGTACTTC,CASSIDQFYEQYF
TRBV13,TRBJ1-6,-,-,TGTGCCAGCAGCTTGCGGTCCGGGGGTTCGGCCCTCCACTTT,CASSLRSGGSALHF
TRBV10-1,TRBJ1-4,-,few,TGCGCCAGCAGTGCCGGACACGAAAAACTGTTTTTT,CASSAGHEKLFF
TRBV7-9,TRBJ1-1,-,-,TGTGCCAGCAGCATCGGCCGAGGCGACACTGAAGCTTTCTTT,CASSIGRGDTEAFF
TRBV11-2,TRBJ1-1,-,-,TGTGCCAGCAGCTTAGAAAGGGGAAGGGGGAACACTGAAGCTTTCTTT,CASSLERGRGNTEAFF
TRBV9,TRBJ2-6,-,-,TGTGCCAGCAGCGTCAGGGCGGACGGGGCCAACGTCCTGACTTTC,CASSVRADGANVLTF
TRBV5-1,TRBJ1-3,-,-,TGCGCCAGCAGCGAGACTGTCTCTGGAAACACCATATATTTT,CASSETVSGNTIYF
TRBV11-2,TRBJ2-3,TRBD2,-,TGTGCCAGCAGCCTCAGGCAAACGGGAGGGAAGGGAACAGATACGCAGTATTTT,CASSLRQTGGKGTDTQYF
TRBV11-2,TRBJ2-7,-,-,TGTGCCAGCAGCGCCCAGGGCGAGCAGTACTTC,CASSAQGEQYF
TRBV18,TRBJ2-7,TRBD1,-,TGTGCCAGCTCACCTGGGACAGGGCCCAGGGAGCAGTACTTC,CASSPGTGPREQYF
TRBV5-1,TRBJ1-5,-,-,TGCGCCAGCAGCTTGGACATCAATCAGCCCCAGCATTTT,CASSLDINQPQHF
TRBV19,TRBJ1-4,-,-,TGTGCCAGTAGCAACAAAGGGGCTGCGGATGAAAAACTGTTTTTT,CASSNKGAADEKLFF
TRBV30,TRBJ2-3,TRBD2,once,TGTGCCTGGAGTGTGGCTAGCGGGAGAGATACGCAGTATTTT,CAWSVASGRDTQYF
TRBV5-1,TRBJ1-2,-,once,TGCGCCAGCAGCTGGTCCGGGACTAGGATCGATGGCTACACCTTC,CASSWSGTRIDGYTF
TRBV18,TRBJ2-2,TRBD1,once,TGTGCCAGCTCACAAGGGACAGGGAACACCGGGGAGCTGTTTTTT,CASSQGTGNTGELFF
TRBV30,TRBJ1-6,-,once,TGTGCCTGGAGTGTTGGCAGCTATAATTCACCCCTCCACTTT,CAWSVGSYNSPLHF
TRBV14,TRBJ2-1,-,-,TGTGCCAGCAGCGCTAGCAGTGCCTACAATGAGCAGTTCTTC,CASSASSAYNEQFF
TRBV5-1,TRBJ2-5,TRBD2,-,TGCGCCAGCAGCCCGCGGACTAGCGGGAATGGAGAGACCCAGTACTTC,CASSPRTSGNGETQYF
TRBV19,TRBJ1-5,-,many,TGTGCCAGTACCCTACTAGAGGGAAGGGGGATCCAGCCCCAGCATTTT,CASTLLEGRGIQPQHF
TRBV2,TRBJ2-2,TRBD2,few,TGTGCCAGCCGGTGGGGGAGGGACACCGGGGAGCTGTTTTTT,CASRWGRDTGELFF
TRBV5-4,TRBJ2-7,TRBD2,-,TGTGCCAGCAGCTTTTGGACTAGCGGGACCCACGAGCAGTACTTC,CASSFWTSGTHEQYF
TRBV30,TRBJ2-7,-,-,TGTGCCTGGAGTGCCCCCGCTAGCAGCGACGAGCAGTACTTC,CAWSAPASSDEQYF
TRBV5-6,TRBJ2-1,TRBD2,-,TGTGCCAGCAGTCGCCCGGGACTAGCGGACAATGAGCAGTTCTTC,CASSRPGLADNEQFF
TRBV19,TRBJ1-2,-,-,TGTGCCAGTACCCTCCATGGCCGCCGCTGGGGCTACACCTTC,CASTLHGRRWGYTF
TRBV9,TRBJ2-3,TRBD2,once,TGTGCCAGCAGCGTAGGAAGTTTAAGCGGGATAAGCACAGATACGCAGTATTTT,CASSVGSLSGISTDTQYF
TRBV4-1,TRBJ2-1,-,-,TGCGCCAGCAGCCGAACTATGAGCTCCTACAATGAGCAGTTCTTC,CASSRTMSSYNEQFF
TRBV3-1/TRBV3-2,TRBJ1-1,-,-,TGTGCCAGCAGCCCCTGGGCGACGCGGGCCACTGAAGCTTTCTTT,CASSPWATRATEAFF
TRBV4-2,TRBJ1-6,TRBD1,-,TGTGCCAGCAGCCAAGGTATCCGGACAGGACAGGCCTCACCCCTCCACTTT,CASSQGIRTGQASPLHF
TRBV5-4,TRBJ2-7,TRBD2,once,TGTGCCAGCAGCTTGGGGGGTCTAGCGGGAGTCTACGAGCAGTACTTC,CASSLGGLAGVYEQYF
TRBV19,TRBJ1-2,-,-,TGTGCCAGTAGTCCAGCGTTATCCAACTATGGCTACACCTTC,CASSPALSNYGYTF
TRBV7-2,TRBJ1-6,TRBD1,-,TGTGCCAGCAGCTCAGCCGGGACAGAAGATTCACCCCTCCACTTT,CASSSAGTEDSPLHF
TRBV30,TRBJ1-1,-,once,TGTGCCTGGGTAACAGGTGCTGGGACTGAAGCTTTCTTT,CAWVTGAGTEAFF
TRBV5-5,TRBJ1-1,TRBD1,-,TGTGCCAGCAGCTTGGGACAGGGTAGATCTTTCTTT,CASSLGQGRSFF
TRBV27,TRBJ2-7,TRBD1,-,TGTGCCAGCAGTACCCGGACAGGGTTCTACGAGCAGTACTTC,CASSTRTGFYEQYF
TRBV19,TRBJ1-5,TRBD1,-,TGTGCCAGTAGTACACAACAGGGGGTTAGCAATCAGCCCCAGCATTTT,CASSTQQGVSNQPQHF
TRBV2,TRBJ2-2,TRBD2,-,TGTGCCAGCACTTGGACTAGCGGGAGTCCCGGGGAGCTGTTTTTT,CASTWTSGSPGELFF
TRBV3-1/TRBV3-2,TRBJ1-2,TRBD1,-,TGTGCCAGCTCGGGACAGGGAGGAGGCTACACCTTC,CASSGQGGGYTF
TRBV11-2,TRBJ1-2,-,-,TGTGCCAGCAGCCCAGGCGGGACGGTGCATGGCTACACCTTC,CASSPGGTVHGYTF
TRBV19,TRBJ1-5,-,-,TGTGCCAGTAGTCTTACAGGGAATCAGCCCCAGCATTTT,CASSLTGNQPQHF
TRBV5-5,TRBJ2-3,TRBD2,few,TGTGCCAGCAGCTTCGGCCCGTTACGGACTAGCGGGAGAGGTACAGATACGCAGTATTTT,CASSFGPLRTSGRGTDTQYF